The rows below give T cell receptor beta chains drawn from one sample of a study of T cell responses to AZD1222 COVID-19 vaccine. Method: immunoSEQ multiplex PCR; TCRdb's copy keeps in-frame clones and lacks some. The sample lists nearly 200,000 clones, 90% to 95% seen once, with less than 1.2% in the top ten. The material sequenced was peripheral blood, taken 28 days after the second AZD1222 dose. The receptors stem from an adult who received the AZD1222 COVID-19 vaccine. Each CDR3 is given with its conserved first and last residue. A D gene is named only where the DNA matches it firmly. Clone size is shown for a subset of rows, as once, few, many or a class of expanded clone.

d_call: -; clone_size: -; v_call: TRBV6-5; j_call: TRBJ1-2; cdr3_nt: TGTGCCAGCAGTTACTCGGGTCCCTTCTATGGCTACACCTTC; cdr3_aa: CASSYSGPFYGYTF
d_call: -; clone_size: -; v_call: TRBV9; j_call: TRBJ1-6; cdr3_nt: TGTGCCAGCAGCGTGACAGCAACTAATAATTCACCCCTCCACTTT; cdr3_aa: CASSVTATNNSPLHF
d_call: -; clone_size: once; v_call: TRBV11-3; j_call: TRBJ2-1; cdr3_nt: TGTGCCAGCAGCTTAGGGGGGCCCTATGAGCAGTTCTTC; cdr3_aa: CASSLGGPYEQFF
d_call: -; clone_size: -; v_call: TRBV6-5; j_call: TRBJ2-4; cdr3_nt: TGTGCCAGCAGTCCTCCCGGGGGAGAGAAAAACATTCAGTACTTC; cdr3_aa: CASSPPGGEKNIQYF
d_call: -; clone_size: -; v_call: TRBV11-3; j_call: TRBJ1-4; cdr3_nt: TGTGCCAGCAGCTTCAGGGCGTCAATGGCAACTAATGAAAAACTGTTTTTT; cdr3_aa: CASSFRASMATNEKLFF
d_call: -; clone_size: once; v_call: TRBV7-9; j_call: TRBJ1-3; cdr3_nt: TGTGCCAGCAGCTTAGTTGGGTCCTCTGGAAACACCATATATTTT; cdr3_aa: CASSLVGSSGNTIYF
d_call: -; clone_size: -; v_call: TRBV12-3/TRBV12-4; j_call: TRBJ1-1; cdr3_nt: TGTGCCAGCAGTTCCTCCTCCCGAAAAGTTGCTTTCTTT; cdr3_aa: CASSSSSRKVAFF
d_call: TRBD2; clone_size: -; v_call: TRBV2; j_call: TRBJ2-3; cdr3_nt: TGTGCCAGCAGTCCTAGCGGGGGGAAGGGAGATACGCAGTATTTT; cdr3_aa: CASSPSGGKGDTQYF
d_call: TRBD1; clone_size: -; v_call: TRBV10-3; j_call: TRBJ2-1; cdr3_nt: TGTGCCATCAGTGAGTCGATCGGACAGGGGTTTGGGGATGAGCAGTTCTTC; cdr3_aa: CAISESIGQGFGDEQFF
d_call: -; clone_size: -; v_call: TRBV27; j_call: TRBJ1-6; cdr3_nt: TGTGCCAGCAGTTTATTTTCTGGGGAAAATTCACCCCTCCACTTT; cdr3_aa: CASSLFSGENSPLHF
d_call: -; clone_size: -; v_call: TRBV3-1/TRBV3-2; j_call: TRBJ2-6; cdr3_nt: TGTGCCAGCAGCCAAGTCCCCACCGTGTTTGGTAGGGCCAACGTCCTGACTTTC; cdr3_aa: CASSQVPTVFGRANVLTF
d_call: -; clone_size: -; v_call: TRBV7-6; j_call: TRBJ1-6; cdr3_nt: TGTGCCAGCAGCTTAACGAGCTCCTATAATTCACCCCTCCACTTT; cdr3_aa: CASSLTSSYNSPLHF
d_call: -; clone_size: -; v_call: TRBV7-8; j_call: TRBJ1-3; cdr3_nt: TGTGCCAGCAGCCCCCGATCTGGAAACACCATATATTTT; cdr3_aa: CASSPRSGNTIYF
d_call: -; clone_size: -; v_call: TRBV6-5; j_call: TRBJ1-1; cdr3_nt: TGTGCCAGCAGGGAGGGACAGAACACTGAAGCTTTCTTT; cdr3_aa: CASREGQNTEAFF
d_call: TRBD1; clone_size: -; v_call: TRBV30; j_call: TRBJ1-1; cdr3_nt: TGTGCCTGGAGTGGGGGGGGACAGGGGCAAAACACTGAAGCTTTCTTT; cdr3_aa: CAWSGGGQGQNTEAFF
d_call: TRBD1; clone_size: -; v_call: TRBV2; j_call: TRBJ1-2; cdr3_nt: TGTGCCAGACTCCCCGGGACAGGGTCCGATGGCTACACCTTC; cdr3_aa: CARLPGTGSDGYTF
d_call: TRBD1; clone_size: -; v_call: TRBV6-5; j_call: TRBJ2-5; cdr3_nt: TGTGCCAGCAGTCATACTGACAGGGGAGAGACCCAGTACTTC; cdr3_aa: CASSHTDRGETQYF
d_call: -; clone_size: once; v_call: TRBV13; j_call: TRBJ1-6; cdr3_nt: TGTGCCAGCAGCCCGACCACTAATTCACCCCTCCACTTT; cdr3_aa: CASSPTTNSPLHF
d_call: TRBD2; clone_size: -; v_call: TRBV5-1; j_call: TRBJ2-5; cdr3_nt: TGCGCCAGCAGCTCAGGGACGATAGCGGGTCAAGAGACCCAGTACTTC; cdr3_aa: CASSSGTIAGQETQYF
d_call: TRBD1; clone_size: -; v_call: TRBV28; j_call: TRBJ1-5; cdr3_nt: TGTGCCAGCAGTTTTACAGGGGGCCGACAGCCCCAGCATTTT; cdr3_aa: CASSFTGGRQPQHF
d_call: -; clone_size: -; v_call: TRBV25-1; j_call: TRBJ1-4; cdr3_nt: TGTGCCACCTTCCATGAAAAACTGTTTTTT; cdr3_aa: CATFHEKLFF